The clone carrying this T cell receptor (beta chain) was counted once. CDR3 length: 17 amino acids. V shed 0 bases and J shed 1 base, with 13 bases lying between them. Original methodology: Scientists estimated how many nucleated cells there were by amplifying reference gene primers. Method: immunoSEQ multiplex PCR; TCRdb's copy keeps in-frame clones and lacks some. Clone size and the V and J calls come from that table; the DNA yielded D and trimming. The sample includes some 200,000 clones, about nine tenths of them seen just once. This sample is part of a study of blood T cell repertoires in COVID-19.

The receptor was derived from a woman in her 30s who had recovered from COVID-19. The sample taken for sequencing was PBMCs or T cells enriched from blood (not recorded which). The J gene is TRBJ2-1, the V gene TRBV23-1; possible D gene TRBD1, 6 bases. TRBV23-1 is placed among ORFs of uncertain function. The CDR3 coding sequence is TGCGCCAGCAGTCAATCGCGCAGGGGTTCTTCCTACAATGAGCAGTTCTTC. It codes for CASSQSRRGSSYNEQFF.